One sample yielded the 25 T cell receptor beta chains listed below, sequenced in a study of shared clonotypes between healthy human individuals. Some clones are missing from TCRdb's copy, which holds only in-frame ones; the method was immunoSEQ multiplex PCR. This table holds 550,000 to 850,000 clones, around 67% found once. Material for sequencing was memory CD4+ T cells sorted from blood. The sample's subset: CD45RA-negative fraction. These receptors were taken from a woman aged 25 to 39 in good health.

The chain has TRBV5-4 and TRBJ2-6, with D unclear. The CDR3 has 15 amino acids. The germline V and J ends were trimmed by 1 base and 1 base, with 6 bases remaining between them. The germline V gene has CDR1 SGHNT and CDR2 YYREEE (reference sequence). The DNA of the CDR3 is TGTGCCAGCAGCTTGACGGTATCTGGGGCCAACGTCCTGACTTTC. The encoded protein is CASSLTVSGANVLTF.

This chain links TRBV4-1 with TRBJ2-5, with 10 bases that match TRBD2. This CDR3 has 16 amino acids. Trimming removed 7 bases from V and 0 bases from J; junction bases left unmatched: 8. In germline, CDR1 is MGHRA, CDR2 YSYEKL. CDR3 DNA sequence: TGCGCCAGCACTCGAGCGGGAGGGCAGGACCAAGAGACCCAGTACTTC. Residues: CASTRAGGQDQETQYF.

This clone has a handful of counts. The chain employs TRBV29-1 and TRBJ2-7; unclear D gene. The CDR3 length is 12 residues. The V and J ends lost 3 bases and 1 base respectively, with 7 bases between them. Per germline, CDR1 SQVTM and CDR2 ANQGSEA. For the CDR3, the DNA is TGCAGCGTTGAGGCGGATTCCTACGAGCAGTACTTC. Residues: CSVEADSYEQYF.

In the case of this clone: Mismatch with germline at one junction end may stem from a read error. At the DNA level, this CDR3 is encoded by other sequences in the same sample as well. This chain joins TRBV6-1 and TRBJ1-4; D not resolved. The CDR3 totals 15 residues. The germline gives CDR1 MNHNS, CDR2 SASEGT. CDR3: CASSERGAGNEKLFF. CDR3 nucleotides: TGTGCCAGCAGTGAACGAGGAGCTGGTAATGAAAAACTGTTCTTT.

This clone was seen ten or more times. The chain joins TRBV2 to TRBJ2-3, with D possibly matching TRBD1 (5 bases). The germline V gene has CDR1 SNHLY and CDR2 FYNNEI. The CDR3 runs 14 residues. Trimming took off 8 bases at V and 4 bases at J, with 16 bases between the two ends. The CDR3 spells CASLRQGVPDTQYF. The CDR3 nucleotides are TGTGCCAGCTTGCGTCAGGGTGTCCCAGATACGCAGTATTTT.

The rearrangement links TRBV11-1 to TRBJ1-2; D is uncertain. Deletions cut 3 bases from V and 5 bases from J, with 13 bases between. Germline V gene sequence: CDR1 SGHAT, CDR2 FQDESV (reference sequence). CDR3 length: 14 residues. The CDR3 region is CASSLDPGSYGYTF. The CDR3 bases are TGTGCCAGCAGCTTGGATCCAGGCTCTTATGGCTACACCTTC.

The genes are TRBV28 and TRBJ2-2; no clear D gene. This CDR3 has 12 residues. The V and J ends lost 7 bases and 6 bases respectively, with 9 bases between them. Germline CDR1 reads MDHEN; CDR2 reads SYDVKM. The CDR3 region has the DNA TGTGCCAGCAATACACCGGCCGGGGAGCTGTTTTTT. This translates into CASNTPAGELFF.

This clone has only one observation. The CDR3 spells CASSLDGLGNTIYF. The CDR3 nucleotides are TGTGCCAGCAGCTTAGACGGGCTAGGAAACACCATATATTTT. The chain couples TRBV7-2 to TRBJ1-3; D unresolved. This CDR3 has 14 residues. Trimming removed 1 base at V and 4 bases at J, with 8 bases between. Germline values: CDR1 SGHTA, CDR2 FQGNSA.

The J gene is TRBJ2-2, the V gene TRBV27; TRBD2 agrees at 7 bases. Germline V lookup: CDR1 MNHEY, CDR2 SMNVEV (reference sequence). The J segment lost 4 bases and the V segment lost 4 bases, leaving 6 bases of the junction unmatched. The CDR3 runs 15 residues. The CDR3 sequence is CASSSGGYRTGELFF. As DNA, the CDR3 is TGTGCCAGCAGTTCCGGGGGGTACCGCACCGGGGAGCTGTTTTTT.

The rearrangement links TRBV5-1 to TRBJ2-3; 8 nucleotides match TRBD2. The CDR3 consists of 15 residues. V shed 3 bases, J shed 2 bases, and the junction held 5 bases outside the gene matches. The germline V gene encodes CDR1 SGHRS and CDR2 YFSETQ. The CDR3 DNA follows: TGCGCCAGCAGCTCGGTGACTAGCGACACAGATACGCAGTATTTT. Amino acids: CASSSVTSDTDTQYF.

CDR3 in amino acids: CASSVVETGNQPQHF. Written as DNA, the CDR3 is TGTGCCAGCAGCGTAGTTGAGACAGGGAATCAGCCCCAGCATTTT. The chain recombines TRBV9 with TRBJ1-5, with TRBD1 matching over 7 bases. The length of the CDR3 is 15 residues. CDR1 is SGDLS and CDR2 is YYNGEE in the germline V gene. V was clipped by 0 bases and J by 4 bases; unmatched bases: 4.

This clone appeared a few times. The V and J genes are TRBV19 and TRBJ2-3; the match to TRBD2 covers 11 bases. The CDR3 spans 16 residues. Germline V lookup: CDR1 LNHDA, CDR2 SQIVND (reference sequence). J lost 7 bases, V lost 4 bases, and 10 bases had no gene match. The chain's CDR3 is CASSTLLAGASHTQYF. CDR3 sequence (DNA): TGTGCCAGTAGTACCCTACTAGCGGGGGCATCACATACGCAGTATTTT.

On this clone: The same CDR3 can be traced to other DNA sequences in this sample. The chain is built from TRBV2 and TRBJ2-5; D is uncertain. Trimming pared 8 bases from V and 4 bases from J, leaving 11 bases between. The CDR3 sequence is 12 residues long. Germline V gene sequence: CDR1 SNHLY, CDR2 FYNNEI. The DNA of the CDR3 is TGTGCCAGCTCGGAAAGGCGAGAGACCCAGTACTTC. The encoded protein is CASSERRETQYF.

The chain joins TRBV6-1 to TRBJ1-3, with 7 bases matching TRBD1. The germline V gene has CDR1 MNHNS and CDR2 SASEGT. The CDR3 length is 15 residues. The V and J ends lost 5 bases and 1 base, in that order; junction bases with no gene match: 5. The CDR3 region is CASSTGTASGNTIYF. CDR3 coding DNA: TGTGCCAGCAGTACCGGGACAGCATCTGGAAACACCATATATTTT.

The CDR3 DNA sequence: TGTGCCAGCAGCTTCGCTAGCCCAACCGGGGAGCTGTTTTTT. Translation gives CASSFASPTGELFF. The rearrangement joins TRBV4-2 to TRBJ2-2, with D perhaps TRBD2 (5 bases). The CDR3 covers 14 residues. CDR1 is LGHNA, CDR2 YNFKEQ, per germline. Deletions cut 5 bases from V and 5 bases from J, with 12 bases between.

The chain links TRBV6-5 to TRBJ2-7; tentatively, D is TRBD1 (6 bases). V dropped 3 bases and J dropped 1 base, with 13 bases sitting between them. Germline CDR1 and CDR2: MNHEY and SVGAGI. The CDR3 runs 15 residues. The CDR3: CASSYLSQGSYEQYF. The CDR3 DNA sequence: TGTGCCAGCAGTTATCTTTCACAGGGTTCCTACGAGCAGTACTTC.

This clone was detected only once. This same CDR3 is encoded by further DNA sequences in the sample. The chain couples TRBV5-6 to TRBJ2-5; D is perhaps TRBD2 (6 bases). Germline values: CDR1 SGHDT, CDR2 YYEEEE. This CDR3 has 13 amino acids. V gave up 4 bases and J gave up 4 bases, with 11 bases separating them. CDR3: CASSLRRGETQYF. The CDR3 coding sequence is TGTGCCAGCAGCCTTCGGAGGGGAGAGACCCAGTACTTC.

This chain uses TRBV14 with TRBJ2-1; the D gene is possibly TRBD2 (6 bases). Germline-derived CDR1 and CDR2 are SGHDN and FVKESK. The V end was cut by 4 bases, the J end by 9 bases, with 13 bases between. The length of the CDR3 is 13 residues. CDR3 in DNA: TGTGCCAGCAGCCTAGGCGGGGATACTGAGCAGTTCTTC. Protein: CASSLGGDTEQFF.

The chain carries TRBV4-1 and TRBJ1-2, with TRBD1 as a possible D gene (6 bases). V shed 0 bases and J shed 8 bases, with 22 bases lying between them. Germline CDR1 MGHRA, CDR2 YSYEKL. There are 17 residues in the CDR3. The CDR3 DNA reads as TGCGCCAGCAGCCAAGATCGAAGGACAGACAGAGGTGGGGGCTACACCTTC. Protein product: CASSQDRRTDRGGGYTF.

This clone has just one count. V is TRBV6-5 and J is TRBJ2-1, with 10 positions matching TRBD2. The CDR3 covers 16 residues. V was pared by 2 bases and J by 14 bases, with 15 bases of the junction left unmatched. The germline gives CDR1 MNHEY, CDR2 SVGAGI. CDR3 DNA sequence: TGTGCCAGCAGTTACGGGGGGGCTAGCGGGAGTCTCAGCAAGTTCTTC. Translating gives CASSYGGASGSLSKFF.

This clone came up many times. CDR3 nucleotide sequence: TGTGCCTGGGGGCCCAGGGGCAATCAGCCCCAGCATTTT. It codes for CAWGPRGNQPQHF. The J gene is TRBJ1-5, the V gene TRBV30; maybe TRBD1 (5 bases). Germline lookup yields CDR1 GTSNPN and CDR2 SVGIG (reference sequence). The CDR3 covers 13 residues. The V gene lost 5 bases and the J gene lost 2 bases, with 10 bases spanning the gap.

The chain joins TRBV5-1 to TRBJ2-1, with D uncertain. The CDR3 sequence is 15 residues long. V lost 0 bases and J 9 bases, leaving 16 bases between the germline ends. CDR1 and CDR2 (germline): SGHRS, YFSETQ. The CDR3 spells CASSLATAAGVEQFF. CDR3 nucleotides: TGCGCCAGCAGCTTGGCCACGGCCGCTGGGGTTGAGCAGTTCTTC.

About this clone itself: A clone one base away is much larger, so this may be a read error. This specimen includes other DNA sequences encoding the same CDR3. The rearrangement links TRBV7-2 to TRBJ2-5; D is unclear. Germline V lookup: CDR1 SGHTA, CDR2 FQGNSA. The CDR3 extends over 12 amino acids. V lost 2 bases, J lost 5 bases, and 6 bases lay in between. CDR3 in DNA: TGTGCCAGCAGCTTATTCCAGGAGACCCAGTACTTC. Translating gives CASSLFQETQYF.

The V call is TRBV7-9, the J call TRBJ2-2; 8 bases are a match to TRBD2. The CDR3 length is 13 residues. CDR1 is SEHNR, CDR2 FQNEAQ, per germline (reference sequence). V lost 8 bases to trimming and J lost 7 bases; unmatched junction nucleotides: 6. For the CDR3, the DNA is TGTGCCAGCCCAGCGGGAGAGGTCGGGGAGCTGTTTTTT. Its translation: CASPAGEVGELFF.

The chain carries TRBV29-1 and TRBJ1-5; tentative D call: TRBD1 (5 bases). V gave up 4 bases and J gave up 0 bases, with 7 bases separating them. The germline gives CDR1 SQVTM, CDR2 ANQGSEA. There are 13 residues in the CDR3. The CDR3, as DNA: TGCAGCGTTGTTGACAGTAGCAATCAGCCCCAGCATTTT. Encoded protein: CSVVDSSNQPQHF. Full variable domain (remainder filled in from reference TRBV29-1 and TRBJ1-5): SAVISQKPSRDICQRGTSLTIQCQVDSQVTMMFWYRQQPGQSLTLIATANQGSEATYESGFVIDKFPISRPNLTFSTLTVSNMSPEDSSIYLCSVVDSSNQPQHFGDGTRLSIL.